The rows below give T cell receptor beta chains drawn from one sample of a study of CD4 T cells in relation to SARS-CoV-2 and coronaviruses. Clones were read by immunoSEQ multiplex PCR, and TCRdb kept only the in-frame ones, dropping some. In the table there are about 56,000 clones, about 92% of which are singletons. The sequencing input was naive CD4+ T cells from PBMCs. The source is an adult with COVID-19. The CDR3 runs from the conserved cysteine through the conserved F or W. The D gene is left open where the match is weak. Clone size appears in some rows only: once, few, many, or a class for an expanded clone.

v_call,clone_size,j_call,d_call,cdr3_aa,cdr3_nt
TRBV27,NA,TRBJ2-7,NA,CASALGGVSSYEQYF,TGTGCCAGCGCCTTGGGAGGAGTCAGCTCCTACGAGCAGTACTTC
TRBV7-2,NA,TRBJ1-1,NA,CASSLQGFMNTEAFF,TGTGCCAGCAGCTTACAGGGGTTCATGAACACTGAAGCTTTCTTT
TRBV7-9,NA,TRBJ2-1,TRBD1,CASGGQGGNEQFF,TGTGCCAGCGGCGGACAGGGAGGCAATGAGCAGTTCTTC
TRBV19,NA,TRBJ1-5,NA,CASSGIGRGNQPQHF,TGTGCCAGTAGCGGTATAGGGAGGGGCAATCAGCCCCAGCATTTT
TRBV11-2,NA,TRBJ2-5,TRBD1,CASSLAGTGTETQYF,TGTGCCAGCAGCTTAGCGGGGACAGGGACGGAGACCCAGTACTTC
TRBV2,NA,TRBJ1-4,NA,CASSVGLNEKLFF,TGTGCCAGCAGTGTGGGACTTAATGAAAAACTGTTTTTT
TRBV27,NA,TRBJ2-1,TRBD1,CASTGTGSDEQFF,TGTGCCAGCACGGGGACAGGGTCCGATGAGCAGTTCTTC
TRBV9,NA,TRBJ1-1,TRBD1,CASSAGQTTEAFF,TGTGCCAGCAGCGCGGGACAGACCACTGAAGCTTTCTTT
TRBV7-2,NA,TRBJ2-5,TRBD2,CASSLSTSGRRKTQYF,TGTGCCAGCAGCTTATCGACTAGCGGGAGACGGAAGACCCAGTACTTC
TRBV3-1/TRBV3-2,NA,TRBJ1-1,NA,CASSQGGGWTEAFF,TGTGCCAGCAGCCAAGGAGGGGGTTGGACTGAAGCTTTCTTT
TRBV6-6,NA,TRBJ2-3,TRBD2,CASSRRGASGRRTDTQYF,TGTGCCAGCAGTCGACGAGGGGCTAGCGGGAGAAGAACAGATACGCAGTATTTT
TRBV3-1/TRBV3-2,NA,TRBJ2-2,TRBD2,CASGPLSGINTGELFF,TGTGCCAGCGGCCCTCTTAGCGGGATAAACACCGGGGAGCTGTTTTTT
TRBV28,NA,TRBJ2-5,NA,CASTSSFQETQYF,TGTGCCAGCACTTCTAGCTTTCAAGAGACCCAGTACTTC
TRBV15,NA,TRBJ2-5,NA,CATSRDGGNQETQYF,TGTGCCACCAGCAGAGATGGGGGCAATCAAGAGACCCAGTACTTC
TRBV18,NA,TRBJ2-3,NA,CASSQMGTGPDTQYF,TGTGCCAGCTCACAGATGGGGACGGGGCCGGATACGCAGTATTTT
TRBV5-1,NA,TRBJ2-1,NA,CASSPGTSRGQFF,TGCGCCAGCAGCCCCGGGACTTCTCGGGGGCAGTTCTTC
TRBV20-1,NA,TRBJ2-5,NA,CSETDIETQYF,TGCAGTGAGACTGATATAGAGACCCAGTACTTC
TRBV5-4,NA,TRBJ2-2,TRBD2,CASSTLAGGNTGELFF,TGTGCCAGCAGCACACTAGCGGGAGGTAACACCGGGGAGCTGTTTTTT
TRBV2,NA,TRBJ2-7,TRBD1,CASARDRGLEQYF,TGTGCCAGTGCCCGGGACAGGGGTTTAGAGCAGTACTTC
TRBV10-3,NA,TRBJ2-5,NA,CAISDGETQYF,TGTGCCATCAGTGATGGGGAGACCCAGTACTTC
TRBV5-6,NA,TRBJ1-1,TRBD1,CASSLTPTGDTEAFF,TGTGCCAGCAGCTTGACTCCGACAGGGGACACTGAAGCTTTCTTT
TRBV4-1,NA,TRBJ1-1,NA,CASSQDVRVTTEAFF,TGCGCCAGCAGCCAAGATGTGAGGGTCACCACTGAAGCTTTCTTT
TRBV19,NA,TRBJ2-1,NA,CASSIGEVDEQFF,TGTGCCAGTAGTATTGGGGAGGTCGATGAGCAGTTCTTC
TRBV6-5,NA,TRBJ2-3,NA,CASSSRGLTDTQYF,TGTGCCAGCAGTTCACGTGGGCTCACAGATACGCAGTATTTT
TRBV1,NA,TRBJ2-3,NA,CTSSQRRGNTQYF,TGCACCAGCAGCCAGCGCCGAGGGAATACGCAGTATTTT
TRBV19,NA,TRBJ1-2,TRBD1,CASEQGNYGYTF,TGTGCCAGCGAACAGGGGAACTATGGCTACACCTTC
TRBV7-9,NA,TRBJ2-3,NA,CASSLEVGGSTDTQYF,TGTGCCAGCAGCTTAGAAGTGGGAGGAAGCACAGATACGCAGTATTTT
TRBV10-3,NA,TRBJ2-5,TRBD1,CAISSPGGVETQYF,TGTGCCATCAGCTCGCCAGGGGGAGTTGAGACCCAGTACTTC
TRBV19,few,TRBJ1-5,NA,CASIGWQGSSNQPQHF,TGTGCCAGTATTGGATGGCAGGGCTCTAGCAATCAGCCCCAGCATTTT
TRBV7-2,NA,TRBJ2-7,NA,CASSLGSGSAARSYEQYF,TGTGCCAGCAGCTTAGGGTCTGGGTCGGCGGCCAGGAGCTACGAGCAGTACTTC
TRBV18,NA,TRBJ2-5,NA,CASDDRGQGETQYF,TGTGCCAGCGACGACCGGGGGCAGGGCGAGACCCAGTACTTC
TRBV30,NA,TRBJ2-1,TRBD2,CAWSLAGEQFF,TGTGCCTGGAGTTTAGCGGGTGAGCAGTTCTTC
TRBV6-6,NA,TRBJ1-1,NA,CASSYLARNTEAFF,TGTGCCAGCAGTTATCTTGCAAGGAACACTGAAGCTTTCTTT
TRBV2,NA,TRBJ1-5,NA,CASSEAVGRNQPQHF,TGTGCCAGCAGTGAAGCGGTGGGTCGGAATCAGCCCCAGCATTTT
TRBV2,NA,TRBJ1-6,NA,CASSERGGNSPLHF,TGTGCCAGCAGCGAGAGGGGAGGCAATTCACCCCTCCACTTT
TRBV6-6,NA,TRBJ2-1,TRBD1,CASSYSTGGSYNEQFF,TGTGCCAGCAGTTACTCGACAGGGGGATCCTACAATGAGCAGTTCTTC
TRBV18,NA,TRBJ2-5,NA,CASSREGRETQYF,TGTGCCAGCTCACGTGAAGGCCGCGAGACCCAGTACTTC
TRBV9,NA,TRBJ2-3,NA,CASSLDSTDTQYF,TGTGCCAGCAGCCTAGACTCCACAGATACGCAGTATTTT
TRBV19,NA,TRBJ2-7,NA,CASSSKYEQYF,TGTGCCAGTAGTTCGAAATACGAGCAGTACTTC
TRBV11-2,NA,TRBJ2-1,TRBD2,CASSLLLAGAEQFF,TGTGCCAGCAGCTTACTACTAGCGGGTGCTGAGCAGTTCTTC
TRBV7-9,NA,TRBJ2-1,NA,CASSSTPSPYNEQFF,TGTGCCAGCAGCTCGACCCCTTCCCCTTACAATGAGCAGTTCTTC